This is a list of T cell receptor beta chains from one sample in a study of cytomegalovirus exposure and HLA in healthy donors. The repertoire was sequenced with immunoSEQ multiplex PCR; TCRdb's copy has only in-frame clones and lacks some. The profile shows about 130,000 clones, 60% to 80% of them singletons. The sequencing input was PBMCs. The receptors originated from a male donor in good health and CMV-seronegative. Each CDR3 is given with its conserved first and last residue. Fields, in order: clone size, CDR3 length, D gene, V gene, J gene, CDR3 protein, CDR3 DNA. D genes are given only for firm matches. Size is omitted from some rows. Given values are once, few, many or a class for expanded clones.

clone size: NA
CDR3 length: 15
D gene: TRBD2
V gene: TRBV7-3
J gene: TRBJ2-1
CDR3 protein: CASSFSGGDQGEQFF
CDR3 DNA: TGTGCCAGCAGCTTTAGCGGGGGGGACCAAGGTGAGCAGTTCTTC

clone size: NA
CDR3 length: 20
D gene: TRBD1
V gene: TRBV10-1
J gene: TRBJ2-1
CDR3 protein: CASSESDREMRRSGYNEQFF
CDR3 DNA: TGCGCCAGCAGTGAGTCTGACAGGGAGATGAGGCGGTCGGGGTACAATGAGCAGTTCTTC

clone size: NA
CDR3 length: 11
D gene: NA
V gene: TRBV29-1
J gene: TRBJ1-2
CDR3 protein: CSVQVGSTYTF
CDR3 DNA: TGCAGCGTCCAGGTCGGGAGCACCTACACCTTC

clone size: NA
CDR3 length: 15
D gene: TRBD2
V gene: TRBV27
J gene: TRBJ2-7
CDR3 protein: CASSLSLTSGGEQYF
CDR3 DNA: TGTGCCAGCAGTTTATCGCTGACTAGCGGGGGTGAGCAGTACTTC

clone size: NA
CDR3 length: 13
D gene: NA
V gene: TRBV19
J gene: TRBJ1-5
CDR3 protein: CASSSRQTQPQHF
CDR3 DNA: TGTGCCAGTAGTTCCCGACAGACTCAGCCCCAGCATTTT

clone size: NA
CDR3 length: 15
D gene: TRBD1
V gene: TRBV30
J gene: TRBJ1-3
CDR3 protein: CAWAAGTVSGNTIYF
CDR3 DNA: TGTGCCTGGGCCGCTGGGACAGTCTCTGGAAACACCATATATTTT

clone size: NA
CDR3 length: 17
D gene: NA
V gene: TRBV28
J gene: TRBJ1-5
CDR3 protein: CASSVNRVPYSNQSQHF
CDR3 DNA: TGTGCCAGCAGTGTAAACAGGGTTCCTTATAGCAATCAGTCCCAGCATTTT

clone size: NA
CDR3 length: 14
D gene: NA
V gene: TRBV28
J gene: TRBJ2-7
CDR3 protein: CASRKTGQVHEQYF
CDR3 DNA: TGTGCCAGCAGGAAAACAGGGCAGGTCCACGAGCAGTACTTC

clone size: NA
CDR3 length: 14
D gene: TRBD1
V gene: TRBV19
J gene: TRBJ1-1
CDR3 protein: CASSPETGRTEAFF
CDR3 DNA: TGTGCCAGTAGTCCCGAGACAGGGCGCACTGAAGCTTTCTTT

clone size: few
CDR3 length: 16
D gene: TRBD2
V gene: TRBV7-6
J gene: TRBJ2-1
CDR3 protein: CASSLGSGGSYNEQFF
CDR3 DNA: TGTGCCAGCAGCTTAGGTTCGGGGGGCTCCTACAATGAGCAGTTCTTC

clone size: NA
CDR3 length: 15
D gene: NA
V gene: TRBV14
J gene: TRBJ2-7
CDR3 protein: CASSQDPRAKAEQYF
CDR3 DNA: TGTGCCAGCAGCCAAGATCCGCGGGCGAAGGCCGAGCAGTACTTC

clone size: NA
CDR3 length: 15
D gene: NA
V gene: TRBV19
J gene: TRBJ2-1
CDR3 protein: CASSIRVASRNEQFF
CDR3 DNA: TGTGCCAGTAGTATTCGGGTAGCGTCTCGGAATGAGCAGTTCTTC

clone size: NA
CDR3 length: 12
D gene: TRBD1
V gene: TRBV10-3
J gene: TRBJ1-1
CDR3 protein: CAISLQGDEAFF
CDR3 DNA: TGTGCCATCAGTTTACAGGGGGATGAAGCTTTCTTT

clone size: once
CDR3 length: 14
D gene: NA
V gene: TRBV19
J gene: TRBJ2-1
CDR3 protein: CASSIDGRVNEQFF
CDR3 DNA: TGTGCCAGTAGTATAGATGGTCGAGTGAATGAGCAGTTCTTC

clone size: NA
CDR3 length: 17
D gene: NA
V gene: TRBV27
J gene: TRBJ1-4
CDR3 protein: CASSLRVSGRTNEKLFF
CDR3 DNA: TGTGCCAGCAGTTTGAGGGTTAGTGGTCGAACTAATGAAAAACTGTTTTTT

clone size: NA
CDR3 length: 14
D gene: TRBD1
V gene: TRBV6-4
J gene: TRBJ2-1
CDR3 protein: CASSPGTGGNEQFF
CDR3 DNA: TGTGCCAGCAGTCCCGGGACAGGGGGCAATGAGCAGTTCTTC

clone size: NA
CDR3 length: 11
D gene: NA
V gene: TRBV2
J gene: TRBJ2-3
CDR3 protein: CASRAPDTQYF
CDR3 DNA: TGTGCCAGCAGAGCGCCAGATACGCAGTATTTT

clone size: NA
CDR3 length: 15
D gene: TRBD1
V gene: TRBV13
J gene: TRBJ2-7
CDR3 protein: CASSWSRDRTYEQYF
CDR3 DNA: TGTGCCAGCAGCTGGAGCCGGGACAGGACCTACGAGCAGTACTTC

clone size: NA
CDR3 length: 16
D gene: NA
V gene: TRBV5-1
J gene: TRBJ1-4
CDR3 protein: CASSLRGTIEGEKLFF
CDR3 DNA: TGCGCCAGCAGCTTGAGGGGGACGATCGAAGGTGAAAAACTGTTTTTT

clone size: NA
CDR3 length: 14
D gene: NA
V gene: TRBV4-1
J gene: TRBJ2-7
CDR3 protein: CASSQVQLRDEQYF
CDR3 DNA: TGCGCCAGCAGCCAAGTACAGTTGCGCGACGAGCAGTACTTC

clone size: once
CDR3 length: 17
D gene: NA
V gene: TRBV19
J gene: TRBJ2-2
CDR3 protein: CASSVEGDSYRTGELFF
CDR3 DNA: TGTGCCAGTAGTGTTGAAGGCGACAGTTATAGAACCGGGGAGCTGTTTTTT

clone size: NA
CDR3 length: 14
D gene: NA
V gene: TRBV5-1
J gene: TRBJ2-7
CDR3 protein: CASSFPSPSYEQYF
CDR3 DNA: TGCGCCAGCAGCTTCCCGAGCCCGTCCTACGAGCAGTACTTC

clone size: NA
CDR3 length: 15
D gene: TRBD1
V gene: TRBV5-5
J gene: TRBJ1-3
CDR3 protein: CASSRDRASGNTIYF
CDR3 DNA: TGTGCCAGCAGTCGGGACAGGGCCTCTGGAAACACCATATATTTT

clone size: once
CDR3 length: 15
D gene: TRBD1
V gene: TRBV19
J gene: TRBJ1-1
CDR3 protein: CASSPTATTGAEAFF
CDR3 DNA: TGTGCCAGTAGTCCGACGGCGACTACAGGGGCTGAAGCTTTCTTT

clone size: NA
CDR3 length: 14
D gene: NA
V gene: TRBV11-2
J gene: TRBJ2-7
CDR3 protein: CASSLGFSSYEQYF
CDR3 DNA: TGTGCCAGCAGCTTAGGGTTTAGTTCCTACGAGCAGTACTTC

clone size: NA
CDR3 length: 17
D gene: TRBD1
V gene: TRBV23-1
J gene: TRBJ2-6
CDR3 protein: CACPEEDRGTGANVLTF
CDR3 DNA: TGCGCCTGCCCAGAAGAAGACAGGGGGACTGGGGCCAACGTCCTGACTTTC

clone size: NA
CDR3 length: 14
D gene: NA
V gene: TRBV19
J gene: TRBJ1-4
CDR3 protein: CASRPSATNEKLFF
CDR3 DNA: TGTGCCAGTAGACCGAGCGCAACTAATGAAAAACTGTTTTTT

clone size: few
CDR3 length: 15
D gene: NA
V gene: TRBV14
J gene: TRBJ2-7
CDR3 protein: CASSQDSGNSYEQYF
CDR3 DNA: TGTGCCAGCAGCCAAGATTCGGGGAACTCCTACGAGCAGTACTTC

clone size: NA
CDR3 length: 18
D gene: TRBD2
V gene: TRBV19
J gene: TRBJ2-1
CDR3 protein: CASSIASGTSGGENEQFF
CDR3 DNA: TGTGCCAGTAGTATAGCTTCCGGGACTAGCGGGGGGGAGAATGAGCAGTTCTTC

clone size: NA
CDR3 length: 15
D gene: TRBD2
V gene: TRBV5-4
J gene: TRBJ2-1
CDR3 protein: CASSSGLAGVGLWFF
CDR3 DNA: TGTGCCAGCAGCTCGGGACTAGCGGGAGTAGGGCTTTGGTTCTTC

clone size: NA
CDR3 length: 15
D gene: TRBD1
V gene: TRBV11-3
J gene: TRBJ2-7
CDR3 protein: CASSQRGQGNNEQYF
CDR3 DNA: TGTGCCAGCAGCCAAAGGGGACAGGGGAATAACGAGCAGTACTTC

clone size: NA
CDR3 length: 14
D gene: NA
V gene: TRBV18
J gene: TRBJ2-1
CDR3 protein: CASSPNWGGAEQFF
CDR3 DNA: TGTGCCAGCTCACCAAACTGGGGGGGCGCTGAGCAGTTCTTC

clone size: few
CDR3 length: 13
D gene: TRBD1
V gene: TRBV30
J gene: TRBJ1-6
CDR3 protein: CAWAGTGDSPLHF
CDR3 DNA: TGTGCCTGGGCCGGGACAGGGGATTCACCCCTCCACTTT

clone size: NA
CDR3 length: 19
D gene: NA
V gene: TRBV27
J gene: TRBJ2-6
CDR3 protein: CASSSPRGGGSSGANVLTF
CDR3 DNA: TGTGCCAGCAGTTCCCCCCGGGGAGGGGGGAGCTCTGGGGCCAACGTCCTGACTTTC

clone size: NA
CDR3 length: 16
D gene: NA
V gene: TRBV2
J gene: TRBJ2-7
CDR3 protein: CASSEGQTVLTYEQYF
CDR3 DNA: TGTGCCAGCAGTGAAGGGCAGACAGTTCTTACCTACGAGCAGTACTTC

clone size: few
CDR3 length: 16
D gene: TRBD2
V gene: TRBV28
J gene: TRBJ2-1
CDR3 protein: CASITLAGGFHNEQFF
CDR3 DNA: TGTGCCAGCATCACATTGGCGGGGGGCTTTCACAATGAGCAGTTCTTC

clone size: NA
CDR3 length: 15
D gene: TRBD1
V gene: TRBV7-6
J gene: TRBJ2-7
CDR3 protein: CASSLSDRDSYEQYF
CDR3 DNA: TGTGCCAGCAGCCTTTCGGACAGGGACAGCTACGAGCAGTACTTC

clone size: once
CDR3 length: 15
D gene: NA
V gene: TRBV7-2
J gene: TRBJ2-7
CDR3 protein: CASSPGLGSSYEQYF
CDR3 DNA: TGTGCCAGCAGTCCCGGTTTGGGGAGCTCCTACGAGCAGTACTTC

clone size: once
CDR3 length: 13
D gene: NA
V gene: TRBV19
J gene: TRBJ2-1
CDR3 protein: CASSMSGLNEQFF
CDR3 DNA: TGTGCCAGTAGTATGTCAGGACTCAATGAGCAGTTCTTC

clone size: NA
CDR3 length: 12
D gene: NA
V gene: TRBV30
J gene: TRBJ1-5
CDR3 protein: CAWSVRGQPQHF
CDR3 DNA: TGTGCCTGGAGTGTCAGGGGTCAGCCCCAGCATTTT

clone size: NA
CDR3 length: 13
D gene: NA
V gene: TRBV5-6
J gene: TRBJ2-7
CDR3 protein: CASSHDSSYEQYF
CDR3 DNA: TGTGCCAGCAGCCACGACAGCTCCTACGAGCAGTACTTC

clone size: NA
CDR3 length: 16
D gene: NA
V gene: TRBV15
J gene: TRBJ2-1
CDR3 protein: CATSRTQGIVSNEQFF
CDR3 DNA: TGTGCCACCAGCAGGACACAGGGAATCGTCAGCAATGAGCAGTTCTTC